This note documents a single T cell receptor beta chain sequence. As yet, its antigen is unknown. The trim removed 3 bases at V and 2 bases at J, leaving 12 bases unmatched. This CDR3 contains 16 residues. Per the germline V gene, CDR1 is DFQATT and CDR2 is SNEGSKA (reference sequence). This specimen belongs to a study of T cell repertoires in cytomegalovirus infection. Whole-study context: Public TCR beta signatures marked donors with CMV infection and the matching HLA.

Whole-study findings and limits: Frequencies of public TCR beta families were cumulated, and this identified carriers of CMV plus the relevant HLA. Ex vivo, HLA-C-restricted CMV-specific TCR beta clonotypes prevailed over the rest of the response.

Using its own MiXCR run on the reads, TCRdb lists one record per CDR3 protein. This table has about 360,000 distinct CDR3 sequences, less than 20% appearing once. V is TRBV20-1 and J is TRBJ2-7; 8 bases line up with TRBD2. This TCR was sampled from a human donor in good health (CMV status not recorded). Some clones in this sample may be carry-over from other donors' samples. Sequencing input: PBMCs. This CDR3 reads CSASGGGGRPTYEQYF. The CDR3 DNA follows: TGCAGTGCTAGTGGGGGTGGCGGGAGGCCCACCTACGAGCAGTACTTC.